Listed below are T cell receptor beta chains from one sample, sequenced in a study of cytomegalovirus exposure and HLA in healthy donors. This table comes from immunoSEQ multiplex PCR, and its TCRdb copy is limited to in-frame clones, with some not included. The sample records 150,000 to 250,000 clones, around 85% being singletons. Sequencing used PBMCs. Source of these receptors: a woman between 45 and 60 years old in good health and CMV-seronegative. CDR3s include the opening cysteine and the closing phenylalanine or tryptophan. D genes are given only for firm matches. Where a row states a size, it is once, few, many or the class of an expanded clone; other rows omit it.

D gene	V gene	J gene	clone size	CDR3 DNA	CDR3 protein
.	TRBV29-1	TRBJ2-2	.	TGCAGCGTTGGTACGGGACTCCTCACCGGGGAGCTGTTTTTT	CSVGTGLLTGELFF
.	TRBV11-3	TRBJ2-1	.	TGTGCCAGCAGCTCGAGGTTCGGTGAGCAGTTCTTC	CASSSRFGEQFF
.	TRBV27	TRBJ2-7	.	TGTGCCAGCAGTTTTCAGGGATCGGCCTACGAGCAGTACTTC	CASSFQGSAYEQYF
.	TRBV28	TRBJ2-7	.	TGTGCCAGCAGGCTTGGACTGGATTCCTACGAGCAGTACTTC	CASRLGLDSYEQYF
TRBD1	TRBV10-3	TRBJ1-5	.	TGTGCCATCAGTGAGACAGGGGCTATTCAGCCCCAGCATTTT	CAISETGAIQPQHF
.	TRBV28	TRBJ1-2	.	TGTGCCATTACTACTCAACGGGGGGTTAACTATGGCTACACCTTC	CAITTQRGVNYGYTF
.	TRBV6-6	TRBJ1-2	once	TGTGCCAGCAGGTCGGGGGGACCGCCGGACTATGGCTACACCTTC	CASRSGGPPDYGYTF
TRBD2	TRBV15	TRBJ2-1	.	TGTGCCACCAGCAGTGACGGACTAGCGGGAGGGCGGGGTCGGTTCTTC	CATSSDGLAGGRGRFF
TRBD1	TRBV19	TRBJ2-7	.	TGTGCCAGTAGGCCGGGACAGGGTATCGGCGAGCAGTACTTC	CASRPGQGIGEQYF
.	TRBV5-4	TRBJ2-1	.	TGTGCCAGCAGCTCCGAGACCCGGAGGTCCTACAATGAGCAGTTCTTC	CASSSETRRSYNEQFF
.	TRBV7-6	TRBJ2-5	.	TGTGCCAGCGCCTTAACGAGGTGGGAGACCCAGTACTTC	CASALTRWETQYF
TRBD2	TRBV19	TRBJ2-1	.	TGTGCCAGTAGTCCGGGACTAGCGGGGTCCTACAATGAGCAGTTCTTC	CASSPGLAGSYNEQFF
TRBD2	TRBV7-9	TRBJ2-3	.	TGTGCCAGCAGCTTAGGTGAGAGTGGACTAGAGGTAGATACGCAGTATTTT	CASSLGESGLEVDTQYF
.	TRBV5-5	TRBJ2-2	.	TGTGCCAGCAGCCCAGAGACGGGTCGACCGAGGATGGGGGAGCTGTTTTTT	CASSPETGRPRMGELFF
TRBD2	TRBV4-3	TRBJ2-7	.	TGCGCCAGCAGCCAAGCGACTAGCGTTATCTACGAGCAGTACTTC	CASSQATSVIYEQYF
TRBD2	TRBV5-4	TRBJ2-5	.	TGTGCCAGCAGCTTGGCGCGGGGAGGGGCAGAGACCCAGTACTTC	CASSLARGGAETQYF
.	TRBV15	TRBJ2-6	.	TGTGCCACCAGCCTGGGCCAGGGGGCCAACGTCCTGACTTTC	CATSLGQGANVLTF
.	TRBV28	TRBJ2-1	.	TGTGCCAGCAGTCCCCCTAGCGCCGTAACCTACAATGAGCAGTTCTTC	CASSPPSAVTYNEQFF
.	TRBV5-1	TRBJ2-3	few	TGCGCCAGCAGCATTGGGACATCTACAGATACGCAGTATTTT	CASSIGTSTDTQYF
.	TRBV28	TRBJ1-5	.	TGTGCCAGCAGCCAAGCGGTAATCAGGAATCAGCCCCAGCATTTT	CASSQAVIRNQPQHF
TRBD1	TRBV29-1	TRBJ1-5	.	TGCAGCGTTGATGTGGGACAGGGGCTTCATAACAATCAGCCCCAGCATTTT	CSVDVGQGLHNNQPQHF
.	TRBV5-6	TRBJ1-2	.	TGTGCCAGCAGCTTACCCGGGATTAACTATGGCTACACCTTC	CASSLPGINYGYTF
TRBD2	TRBV27	TRBJ2-7	.	TGTGCCAGCAGTCTCCTCGATACTAGCGGGAGGGCCTCCGACTACGAGCAGTACTTC	CASSLLDTSGRASDYEQYF
TRBD2	TRBV19	TRBJ2-1	.	TGTGCCAGTAGTATACCGACTAGCTTCTACAATGAGCAGTTCTTC	CASSIPTSFYNEQFF
.	TRBV27	TRBJ1-2	.	TGTGCCAGCAGTTTATCTCCGGACTATGGCTACACCTTC	CASSLSPDYGYTF
.	TRBV7-3	TRBJ2-1	.	TGTGCCAGCAGCTTAACTAGCGGCCTCTCCTACAATGAGCAGTTCTTC	CASSLTSGLSYNEQFF
.	TRBV27	TRBJ2-3	once	TGTGCCAGCAGTTTTTGGTTTCAGGGGGGAGATACGCAGTATTTT	CASSFWFQGGDTQYF
.	TRBV6-6	TRBJ1-1	.	TGTGCCAGCAGACAACAGGGATACACTGAAGCTTTCTTT	CASRQQGYTEAFF
.	TRBV19	TRBJ1-1	.	TGTGCCAGCAGACAGGCTATCGCTACTGTTCCCACTGAAGCTTTCTTT	CASRQAIATVPTEAFF
TRBD2	TRBV19	TRBJ2-3	.	TGTGCCAGTAGTCCGAGGACTAGCGGTAGCACAGATACGCAGTATTTT	CASSPRTSGSTDTQYF
TRBD1	TRBV7-8	TRBJ1-2	.	TGTGCCAGCAGCTCTCGGACAGGGGCCTATGGCTACACCTTC	CASSSRTGAYGYTF
.	TRBV7-6	TRBJ2-1	.	TGTGCCAGCAGCGCCGCTTCGAGCTCCTACAATGAGCAGTTCTTC	CASSAASSSYNEQFF
.	TRBV7-9	TRBJ2-6	.	TGTGCCAGCAGCTTATCCGGGATCTCTGGGGCCAACGTCCTGACTTTC	CASSLSGISGANVLTF
TRBD1	TRBV7-9	TRBJ2-3	.	TGTTCCAGCAGGGGGCGCCCGACGAGCACTAGCACAGATACGCAGTATTTT	CSSRGRPTSTSTDTQYF
.	TRBV19	TRBJ2-4	.	TGTGCCAGTAGTATTCCTGGGACACCACGTAACATTCAGTACTTC	CASSIPGTPRNIQYF
.	TRBV27	TRBJ1-4	.	TGTGCCAGCAGTCCAACAGGAGTATCTGAAAAACTGTTTTTT	CASSPTGVSEKLFF
TRBD2	TRBV4-2	TRBJ2-5	.	TGTGCCAGCCGGACTAGGAGAGAGGGCAAAGAGACCCAGTACTTC	CASRTRREGKETQYF
.	TRBV30	TRBJ1-1	.	TGTGCCTGGAGTGCGTCCCGAGCATCCTCCTTT	CAWSASRASSF
TRBD1	TRBV30	TRBJ1-5	.	TGTGCCTGGAGCGGGCAGGGGGCGGGTGAGGGGCAGCCCCAGCATTTT	CAWSGQGAGEGQPQHF
TRBD1	TRBV5-1	TRBJ1-2	.	TGCGCCAGCTCCTCCGGACAGGGGGCTAAGAATGGCTACACCTTC	CASSSGQGAKNGYTF
.	TRBV7-9	TRBJ1-1	once	TGTTCCAGCAGCTCCGAGGGAGGGTCGAGGAACACTGAAGCTTTCTTT	CSSSSEGGSRNTEAFF
TRBD1	TRBV12-5	TRBJ2-2	.	TGTGCTAGTGGAACCTACAGGGGGCTGAACACCGGGGAGCTGTTTTTT	CASGTYRGLNTGELFF
TRBD2	TRBV5-1	TRBJ2-1	.	TGCGCCAGCAGCATCACTAGCGGGAGGGATTTTTACAATGAGCAGTTCTTC	CASSITSGRDFYNEQFF
.	TRBV7-9	TRBJ1-4	once	TGTTCCAGCAGCTTGGTTGCGAGATCTAATGAAAAACTGTTTTTT	CSSSLVARSNEKLFF
.	TRBV27	TRBJ2-2	.	TGTGCCAGCAGTCTAGCCCTGAGTGACACCGGGGAGCTGTTTTTT	CASSLALSDTGELFF
TRBD1	TRBV11-3	TRBJ2-3	.	TGTGCCAGCAGCTTAACAGGGGGAACAGATACGCAGTATTTT	CASSLTGGTDTQYF
TRBD1	TRBV10-3	TRBJ1-5	few	TGTGCCATCAGTGAGCATGTGGACAGGGGGTTAGAGCCCCAGCATTTT	CAISEHVDRGLEPQHF